This passage covers 30 T cell receptor beta chains from one sample sequenced in a study of OX40 agonist ivuxolimab in advanced cancers. Some clones are missing from TCRdb's copy, which holds only in-frame ones; the method was immunoSEQ multiplex PCR. Here the sample spans approximately 39,000 clones, 89% being singletons. The sequencing here drew on CD4+ or CD8+ T cells sorted from blood, taken in a trial of the OX40 agonist ivuxolimab. Receptor source: an adult with an advanced solid tumor such as melanoma, head and neck, liver or kidney cancer.

V and J are TRBV19 and TRBJ1-1; 7 bases align to TRBD1. Germline V gene sequence: CDR1 LNHDA, CDR2 SQIVND (reference sequence). The CDR3 consists of 14 residues. The J segment lost 5 bases and the V segment lost 10 bases, leaving 13 bases of the junction unmatched. CDR3 protein: CATQRGRGQTEAFF. The CDR3 nucleotides are TGTGCCACTCAACGGGGAAGGGGGCAAACTGAAGCTTTCTTT.

The CDR3 nucleotides are TGTGCCAGCAGTTTATATCTAGCGGGGTTCTACGAGCAGTACTTC. Translated: CASSLYLAGFYEQYF. The chain combines TRBV28 with TRBJ2-7; TRBD2 agrees at 9 bases. CDR1 is MDHEN and CDR2 is SYDVKM in the germline V gene. The V and J ends lost 1 base and 3 bases, in that order; junction bases with no gene match: 4. The CDR3 runs to 15 residues. The entire variable domain, with the rest obtained from reference TRBV28 and TRBJ2-7, is as follows: DVKVTQSSRYLVKRTGEKVFLECVQDMDHENMFWYRQDPGLGLRLIYFSYDVKMKEKGDIPEGYSVSREKKERFSLILESASTNQTSMYLCASSLYLAGFYEQYFGPGTRLTVT.

This chain uses TRBV5-8 with TRBJ1-2; 7 bases agree with TRBD1. In germline, CDR1 is SGHTS, CDR2 YDEGEE. The V gene end was trimmed by 1 base and the J gene end by 3 bases; junction bases not matched to a gene: 15. CDR3 size: 18 residues. Written as DNA, the CDR3 is TGTGCCAGCAGCTTGCCAGGGGGACCGGGCTCACTTGACTATGGCTACACCTTC. Amino acid sequence: CASSLPGGPGSLDYGYTF.

For the CDR3, the DNA is TGTGCCAGCAGCCGGGACTGGAGGCAGCCCCAGCATTTT. Translation: CASSRDWRQPQHF. This chain joins TRBV28 and TRBJ1-5, with D perhaps matching TRBD1 (5 bases). Germline CDR1 and CDR2: MDHEN and SYDVKM. V was trimmed by 6 bases and J by 7 bases, leaving 13 bases between them. The CDR3 contains 13 residues.

This chain connects TRBV7-2 to TRBJ2-7; D is possibly TRBD1 (6 bases). Germline lookup yields CDR1 SGHTA and CDR2 FQGNSA. V lost 2 bases and J 5 bases, leaving 13 bases between the germline ends. The CDR3 spans 14 residues. CDR3 sequence reads: CASSLLFGGHEQYF. The CDR3 DNA reads TGTGCCAGCAGCTTATTGTTTGGGGGCCACGAGCAGTACTTC.

This clone occurred once. This chain joins TRBV6-5 and TRBJ2-1; possible D gene TRBD2, 5 bases. The germline gives CDR1 MNHEY, CDR2 SVGAGI. The CDR3 contains 13 residues. V lost 5 bases, J lost 9 bases, and 14 bases lay in between. The CDR3 DNA follows: TGTGCCAGCAGTCCACTAGACTATGTTGAGCAGTTCTTC. It codes for CASSPLDYVEQFF.

This chain links TRBV19 with TRBJ1-1, with D unclear. Between the trimmed V and J ends, which lost 8 bases and 0 bases, there was a span of 13 bases. Germline V lookup: CDR1 LNHDA, CDR2 SQIVND (reference sequence). CDR3 size: 14 residues. The CDR3 sequence is CASAVWTLNTEAFF. CDR3 bases: TGTGCCAGTGCGGTCTGGACGCTGAACACTGAAGCTTTCTTT.

V is TRBV4-1 and J is TRBJ1-1; 8 positions match TRBD1. Germline V gene lookup returns CDR1 MGHRA and CDR2 YSYEKL. CDR3 length: 15 residues. J lost 1 base, V lost 4 bases, and 5 bases had no gene match. In DNA form, the CDR3 reads TGCGCCAGCAGCCCCCGGGGACAGGAGAACACTGAAGCTTTCTTT. It translates to CASSPRGQENTEAFF.

The chain recombines TRBV6-5 with TRBJ1-2; D might be TRBD1 (6 bases). The CDR3 length is 14 residues. In germline, CDR1 is MNHEY, CDR2 SVGAGI. V lost 5 bases and J lost 3, with 13 bases in between. This chain's CDR3 is CASSAAGQYYGYTF. CDR3 bases: TGTGCCAGCAGTGCGGCGGGACAATACTATGGCTACACCTTC.

The CDR3: CATREATSTDTQYF. The CDR3 region has the DNA TGTGCCACCAGAGAGGCCACAAGCACAGATACGCAGTATTTT. The gene calls are TRBV15 and TRBJ2-3; the D is unclear. The V gene's germline CDR1 is LNHNV and CDR2 YYDKDF (reference sequence). The V end was cut by 6 bases, the J end by 0 bases, with 10 bases between. The CDR3 covers 14 residues.

This clone came up once. J is TRBJ2-7 and V is TRBV29-1; 9 nucleotides line up with TRBD1. Per the germline V gene, CDR1 is SQVTM and CDR2 is ANQGSEA. The length of the CDR3 is 15 residues. V lost 6 bases and J lost 1; bases outside the gene matches: 10. This CDR3 reads CSVTTGQGASYEQYF. Here the CDR3 DNA reads TGCAGCGTCACGACGGGACAGGGCGCTTCCTACGAGCAGTACTTC.

Remarks on this clone: The same CDR3 can be traced to other DNA sequences in this sample. The rearrangement links TRBV28 to TRBJ1-6; the match to TRBD1 covers 7 bases. Germline-derived CDR1 and CDR2 are MDHEN and SYDVKM. This CDR3 is built from 14 residues. Losses at the gene ends were 6 bases for V and 7 bases for J; bases not matched to a gene: 6. The chain's CDR3 is CASSPDRLNSPLHF. CDR3 sequence (DNA): TGTGCCAGCAGCCCGGACAGGCTAAATTCACCCCTCCACTTT.

The chain recombines TRBV6-1 with TRBJ1-5, with D perhaps matching TRBD1 (6 bases). The germline V and J ends were trimmed by 8 bases and 2 bases, with 7 bases remaining between them. The V gene's germline CDR1 is MNHNS and CDR2 SASEGT. This CDR3 region has 12 residues. The CDR3 coding sequence is TGTGCCAGCTCAGGGGGCAATCAGCCCCAGCATTTT. Translated, it gives CASSGGNQPQHF.

The rearrangement joins TRBV5-4 to TRBJ2-3, with 13 bases lining up with TRBD2. Germline values: CDR1 SGHNT, CDR2 YYREEE (reference sequence). CDR3 length: 19 residues. J was trimmed by 0 bases and V by 3 bases; bases with no gene match: 10. The DNA of the CDR3 is TGTGCCAGCAGCTGGGGGACTAGCGGGGACTATCAAAGCACAGATACGCAGTATTTT. It yields the protein CASSWGTSGDYQSTDTQYF.

The CDR3 nucleotides read TGTGCCAGCAGCCCACGGGTCGGTGAAGCTTTCTTT. Encoded protein: CASSPRVGEAFF. The rearrangement joins TRBV9 to TRBJ1-1; the D is unclear. Germline-derived CDR1 and CDR2 are SGDLS and YYNGEE. The length of the CDR3 is 12 residues. V was trimmed by 4 bases and J by 7 bases, leaving 11 bases between them.

The CDR3 here is CASSPGGNEQYF. CDR3 coding DNA: TGTGCCAGCAGCCCAGGGGGGAACGAGCAGTACTTC. The rearrangement links TRBV7-2 to TRBJ2-7, with TRBD1 as a possible D gene (7 bases). The CDR3 totals 12 residues. The germline V gene has CDR1 SGHTA and CDR2 FQGNSA. V lost 5 bases and J 5 bases, leaving 10 bases between the germline ends.

The rearrangement links TRBV28 to TRBJ2-1; D could derive from TRBD1 or TRBD2 (6 bases each). CDR3 length equals 15 residues. Germline V CDR1 and CDR2: MDHEN, SYDVKM. V shed 2 bases and J shed 1 base, with 9 bases lying between them. As DNA, the CDR3 is TGTGCCAGCAGTTTAACGGGGGCGTCCTACAATGAGCAGTTCTTC. Encoded protein: CASSLTGASYNEQFF.

In this sample, this clone turned up once. The V call is TRBV2, the J call TRBJ2-1; 13 nucleotides agree with TRBD2. J gave up 12 bases and V 10 bases, and 15 bases lay outside the gene matches. Looked up from germline, CDR1 is SNHLY and CDR2 is FYNNEI. This CDR3 is built from 15 residues. In DNA, the CDR3 is TGTGCCACCCGGACTAGCGGGGGAGTCGGACCGTGGCAGTTCTTC. This translates into CATRTSGGVGPWQFF. The whole variable domain, filled in from reference TRBV2 and TRBJ2-1, reads EPEVTQTPSHQVTQMGQEVILRCVPISNHLYFYWYRQILGQKVEFLVSFYNNEISEKSEIFDDQFSVERPDGSNFTLKIRSTKLEDSAMYFCATRTSGGVGPWQFFGPGTRLTVL.

V usage is TRBV4-3 and J usage is TRBJ1-3, with D possibly TRBD1 on 5 matching bases. V shed 0 bases and J shed 0 bases, with 21 bases lying between them. Per germline, CDR1 LGHNA and CDR2 YSLEER. CDR3 size: 20 residues. The CDR3 bases are TGCGCCAGCAGCCAAGATCGGTTCCCTCGGGACTCCTACTCTGGAAACACCATATATTTT. Encoded protein: CASSQDRFPRDSYSGNTIYF.

A few counts support this clone. This chain connects TRBV7-6 to TRBJ2-2; D may be TRBD1 or TRBD2 (5 bases each). In germline, CDR1 is SGHVS, CDR2 FNYEAQ. The CDR3 consists of 16 residues. V was clipped by 0 bases and J by 6 bases, with 14 bases between them. CDR3 nucleotide sequence: TGTGCCAGCAGCTTAGCCGGGACCCCTATGCCCGGGGAGCTGTTTTTT. Its protein is CASSLAGTPMPGELFF.

The chain joins TRBV28 to TRBJ2-7; D might be TRBD1 or TRBD2, each matching 5 bases. The CDR3 loop spans 12 amino acids. CDR1 and CDR2 (germline): MDHEN, SYDVKM. Between the trimmed V and J ends, which lost 7 bases and 2 bases, there was a span of 9 bases. CDR3 residues: CASTRDPYEQYF. In nucleotides, the CDR3 is TGTGCCAGCACCAGGGACCCCTACGAGCAGTACTTC.

This clone was counted once. The missing conserved phenylalanine or tryptophan at the end of this CDR3 makes a read error likely. The limits of the CDR3 on the DNA are not certain, so only TCRdb's listed CDR3 is given. This chain uses TRBV6-1 with TRBJ1-5; the table assigns TRBD1, which was not confirmed against the DNA. Germline CDR1 is MNHNS and CDR2 is SASEGT. Inclusive of both ends, the CDR3 amounts to 12 amino acids. The CDR3 region is CASSEPGQGARI.

J is TRBJ2-5 and V is TRBV18; 7 bases match TRBD2. CDR1 is KGHSH and CDR2 is LQKENI in the germline V gene. Trimming took 4 bases from V and 1 from J; bases not matched to a gene: 6. This CDR3 has 15 amino acids. The CDR3 spells CASSREGPSQETQYF. CDR3 DNA: TGTGCCAGCTCACGGGAGGGACCCTCCCAAGAGACCCAGTACTTC.

This clone appeared a single time. The chain combines TRBV4-3 with TRBJ2-3, with unresolved D. V was clipped by 1 base and J by 7 bases, with 9 bases between them. The CDR3 is made up of 13 amino acids. The germline V gene has CDR1 LGHNA and CDR2 YSLEER. CDR3 nucleotide sequence: TGCGCCAGCAGCCAAGTTGGCCTCAATACGCAGTATTTT. Encoded protein: CASSQVGLNTQYF.

CDR3 residues: CASSHPGTGTGELFF. The CDR3 DNA reads TGTGCCAGCAGCCATCCCGGGACTGGAACCGGGGAGCTGTTTTTT. The chain is built from TRBV7-9 and TRBJ2-2; weak D call: TRBD2 (6 bases). Between the trimmed V and J ends, which lost 5 bases and 5 bases, there was a span of 15 bases. Germline CDR1 is SEHNR and CDR2 is FQNEAQ (reference sequence). The CDR3 is 15 amino acids.

The J gene is TRBJ2-1, the V gene TRBV11-2; D tentatively reads TRBD1 or TRBD2 (5 bases each). Trimming stripped 6 bases from V and 13 bases from J, with 13 bases between. This CDR3 region has 11 residues. CDR1 and CDR2 from the germline V gene are SGHAT and FQNNGV. CDR3 amino acids: CASRRLGVQFF. As DNA, the CDR3 is TGTGCCAGCAGACGACTGGGGGTTCAGTTCTTC.

The CDR3: CASSPGLGSGETGELFF. CDR3 in DNA: TGTGCCAGCAGTCCGGGATTAGGGTCGGGAGAAACCGGGGAGCTGTTTTTT. This chain connects TRBV28 to TRBJ2-2; possible D gene TRBD2, 6 bases. The CDR3 contains 17 residues. In germline, CDR1 is MDHEN, CDR2 SYDVKM. The V gene lost 5 bases and the J gene lost 5 bases, with 21 bases spanning the gap.

J is TRBJ1-3 and V is TRBV19; D ambiguous. V was shortened by 6 bases and J by 3 bases, with 9 bases between the two germline ends. CDR1 is LNHDA, CDR2 SQIVND, per germline (reference sequence). The CDR3 is 13 residues long. The CDR3 DNA is TGTGCCAGTAGCCGACGGGGTGGAAACACCATATATTTT. Its translation is CASSRRGGNTIYF.

The chain employs TRBV15 and TRBJ2-7; D is unresolved. CDR1 is LNHNV and CDR2 is YYDKDF in the germline V gene (reference sequence). Trimming pared 5 bases from V and 0 bases from J, leaving 11 bases between. There are 14 residues in the CDR3. The CDR3 spells CATSPPGGSYEQYF. CDR3 nucleotide sequence: TGTGCCACCAGCCCCCCCGGCGGCTCCTACGAGCAGTACTTC.

The V call is TRBV7-2, the J call TRBJ2-7; no firm D call. Germline V lookup: CDR1 SGHTA, CDR2 FQGNSA. This CDR3 comprises 13 residues. Trimming cost V 2 bases and J 3 bases, with 8 bases left between them. This CDR3 is CASSLYVFYEQYF. Written as DNA, the CDR3 is TGTGCCAGCAGCTTATATGTATTCTACGAGCAGTACTTC. The whole variable domain, remainder taken from reference TRBV7-2 and TRBJ2-7, is GAGVSQSPSNKVTEKGKDVELRCDPISGHTALYWYRQSLGQGLEFLIYFQGNSAPDKSGLPSDRFSAERTGGSVSTLTIQRTQQEDSAVYLCASSLYVFYEQYFGPGTRLTVT.